In its sample, the clone carrying this TCR beta chain is large (0.1 to 1%). Using its own MiXCR run on the PCR reads, TCRdb lists one record per CDR3 protein. The table records about 12,000 distinct CDR3 sequences, 45% to 50% of them present only once. Germline CDR1 is MNHGY and CDR2 is SAAAGT. V shed 2 bases and J 4 bases; nucleotides not matched to a gene: 11. The CDR3 spans 17 residues. The source of the sample is a study of CD4 and CD8 cells across lung adenocarcinoma regions. The specimen sequenced was CD8+ T cells from the margin of a lung tumor. This sequence joins TRBV6-8 and TRBJ2-3; 8 bases map to TRBD2. This TCR derives from a male donor with lung adenocarcinoma. The CD4 and CD8 labels of this study may be unreliable. CDR3 DNA sequence: TGTGCCAGCAGTTACCCACTAGCGGAACGGGGTGCAGATACGCAGTATTTT. Translating gives CASSYPLAERGADTQYF.